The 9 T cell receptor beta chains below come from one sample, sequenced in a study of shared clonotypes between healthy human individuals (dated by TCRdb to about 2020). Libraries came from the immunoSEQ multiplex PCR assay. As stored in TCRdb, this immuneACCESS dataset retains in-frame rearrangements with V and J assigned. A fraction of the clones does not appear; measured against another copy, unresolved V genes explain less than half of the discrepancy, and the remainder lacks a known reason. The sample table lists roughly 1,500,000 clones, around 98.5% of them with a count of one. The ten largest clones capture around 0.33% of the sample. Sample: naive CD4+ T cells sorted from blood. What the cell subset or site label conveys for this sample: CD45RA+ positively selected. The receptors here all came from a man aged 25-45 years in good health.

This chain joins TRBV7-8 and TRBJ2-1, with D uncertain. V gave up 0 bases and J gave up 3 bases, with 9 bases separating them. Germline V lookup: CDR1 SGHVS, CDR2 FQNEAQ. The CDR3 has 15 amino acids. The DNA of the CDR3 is TGTGCCAGCAGCTTAGCCGCAGGCCACTACAATGAGCAGTTCTTC. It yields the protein CASSLAAGHYNEQFF.

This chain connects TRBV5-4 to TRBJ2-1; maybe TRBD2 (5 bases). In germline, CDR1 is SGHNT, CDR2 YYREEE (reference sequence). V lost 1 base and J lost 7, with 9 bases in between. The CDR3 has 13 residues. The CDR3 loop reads CASSLKRENEQFF. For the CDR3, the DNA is TGTGCCAGCAGCTTGAAGAGGGAGAATGAGCAGTTCTTC.

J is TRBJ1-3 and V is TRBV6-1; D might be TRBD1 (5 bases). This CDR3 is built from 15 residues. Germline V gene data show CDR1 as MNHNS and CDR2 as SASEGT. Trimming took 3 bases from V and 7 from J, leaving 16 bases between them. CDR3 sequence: CASSDPRTPFNTIYF. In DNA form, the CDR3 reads TGTGCCAGCAGTGATCCCAGGACACCATTTAACACCATATATTTT.

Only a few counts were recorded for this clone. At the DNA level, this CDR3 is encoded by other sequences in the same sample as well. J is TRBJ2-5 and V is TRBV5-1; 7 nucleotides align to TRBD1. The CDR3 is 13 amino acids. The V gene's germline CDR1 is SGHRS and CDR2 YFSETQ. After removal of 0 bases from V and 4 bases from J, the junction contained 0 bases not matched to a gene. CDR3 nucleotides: TGCGCCAGCAGCTTGGGACAGGGAGAGACCCAGTACTTC. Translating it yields CASSLGQGETQYF.

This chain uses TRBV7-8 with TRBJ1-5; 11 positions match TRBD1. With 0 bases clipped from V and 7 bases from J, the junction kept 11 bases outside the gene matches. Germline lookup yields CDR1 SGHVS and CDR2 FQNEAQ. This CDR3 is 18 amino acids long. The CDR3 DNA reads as TGTGCCAGCAGCTTAGCGGTTCGGACAGGGGGCTTGGGGCAGCCCCAGCATTTT. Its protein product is CASSLAVRTGGLGQPQHF.

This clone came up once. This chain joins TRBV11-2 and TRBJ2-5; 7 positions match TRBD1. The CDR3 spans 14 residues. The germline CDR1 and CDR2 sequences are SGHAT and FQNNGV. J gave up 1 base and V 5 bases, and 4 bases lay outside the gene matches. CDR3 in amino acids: CASSPRTGQETQYF. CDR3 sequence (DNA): TGTGCCAGCAGCCCGCGGACAGGCCAAGAGACCCAGTACTTC.

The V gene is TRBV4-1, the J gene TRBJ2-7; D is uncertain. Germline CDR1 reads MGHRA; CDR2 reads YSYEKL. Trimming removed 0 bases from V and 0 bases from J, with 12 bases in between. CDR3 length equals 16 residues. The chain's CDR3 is CASSQDPSYSSYEQYF. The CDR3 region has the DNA TGCGCCAGCAGCCAAGATCCCAGCTACAGCTCCTACGAGCAGTACTTC.

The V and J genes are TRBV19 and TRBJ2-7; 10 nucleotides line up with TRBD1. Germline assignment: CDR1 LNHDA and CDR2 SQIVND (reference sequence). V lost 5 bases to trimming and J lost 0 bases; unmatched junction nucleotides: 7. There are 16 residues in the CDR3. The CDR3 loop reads CASSSLRDRGSYEQYF. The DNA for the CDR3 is TGTGCCAGTAGTTCCCTCCGGGACAGGGGCTCCTACGAGCAGTACTTC.

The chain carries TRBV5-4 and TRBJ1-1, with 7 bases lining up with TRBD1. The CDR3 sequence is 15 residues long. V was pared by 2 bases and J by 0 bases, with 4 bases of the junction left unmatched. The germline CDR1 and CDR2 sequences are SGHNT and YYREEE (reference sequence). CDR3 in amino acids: CASSFPDRVNTEAFF. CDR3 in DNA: TGTGCCAGCAGCTTTCCTGACAGGGTGAACACTGAAGCTTTCTTT.